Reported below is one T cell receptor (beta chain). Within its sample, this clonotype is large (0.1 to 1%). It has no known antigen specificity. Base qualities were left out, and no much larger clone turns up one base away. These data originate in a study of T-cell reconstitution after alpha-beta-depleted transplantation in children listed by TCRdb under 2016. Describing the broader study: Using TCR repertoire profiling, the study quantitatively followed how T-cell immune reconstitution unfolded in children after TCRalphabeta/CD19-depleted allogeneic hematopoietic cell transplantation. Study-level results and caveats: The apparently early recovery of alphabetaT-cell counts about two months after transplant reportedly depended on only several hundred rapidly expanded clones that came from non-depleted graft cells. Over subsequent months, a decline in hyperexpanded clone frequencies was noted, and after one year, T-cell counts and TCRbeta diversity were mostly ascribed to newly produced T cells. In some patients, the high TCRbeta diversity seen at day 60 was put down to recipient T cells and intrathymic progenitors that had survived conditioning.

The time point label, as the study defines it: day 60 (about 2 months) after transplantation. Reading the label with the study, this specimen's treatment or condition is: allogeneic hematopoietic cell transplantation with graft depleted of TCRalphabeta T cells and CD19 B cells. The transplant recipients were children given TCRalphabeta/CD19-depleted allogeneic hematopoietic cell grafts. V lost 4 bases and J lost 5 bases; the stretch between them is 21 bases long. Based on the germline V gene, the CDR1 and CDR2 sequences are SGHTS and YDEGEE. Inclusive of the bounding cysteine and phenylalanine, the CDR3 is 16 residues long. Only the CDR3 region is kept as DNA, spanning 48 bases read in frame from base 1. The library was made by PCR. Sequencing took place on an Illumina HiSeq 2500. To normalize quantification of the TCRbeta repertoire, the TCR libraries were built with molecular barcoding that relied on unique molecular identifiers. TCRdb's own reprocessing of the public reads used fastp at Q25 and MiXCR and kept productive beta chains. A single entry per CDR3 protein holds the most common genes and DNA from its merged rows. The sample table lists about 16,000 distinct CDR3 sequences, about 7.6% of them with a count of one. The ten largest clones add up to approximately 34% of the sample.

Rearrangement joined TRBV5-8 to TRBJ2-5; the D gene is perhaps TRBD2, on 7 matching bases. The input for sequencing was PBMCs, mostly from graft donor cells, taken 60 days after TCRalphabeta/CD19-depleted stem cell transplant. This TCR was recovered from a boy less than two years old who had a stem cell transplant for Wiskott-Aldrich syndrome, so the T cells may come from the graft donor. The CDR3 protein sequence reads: CASSATVGGRGETQYF. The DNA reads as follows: TGTGCCAGCAGCGCAACCGTCGGGGGGAGGGGGGAGACCCAGTACTTC.